This TCR beta chain was recovered during a study of cytomegalovirus exposure and HLA in healthy donors. On this clone: Its antigen is undetermined.

General study points: Researchers counted around 180 TCR beta chains as cytomegalovirus-associated. For most TCR sequences rarity was the rule, although some public TCRs occurred in many donors. A later analysis by the authors found several of the most significant clusters apparently linked to common viral pathogens. The productive fraction for most TCR beta V segments was about 90% or about 30% in an earlier analysis.

PCR used 60 Vbeta primers and 13 Jbeta primers. The data were produced by immunoSEQ multiplex PCR, yet TCRdb's version contains in-frame clones alone and is incomplete. The data contain nearly 95,000 clones, 7.6% of them singletons. This sequence originates from a man aged 45 to 65 in good health and CMV-seronegative. The material sequenced was PBMCs.

CDR3 protein: CASSANRDEKLFF. The DNA for the CDR3 is TGTGCCAGCTCAGCGAACAGGGATGAAAAACTGTTTTTT. The rearrangement links TRBV18 to TRBJ1-4; the D gene is possibly TRBD1 (6 bases). CDR3 length: 13 amino acids. V gave up 5 bases and J gave up 6 bases, with 10 bases separating them. Germline V gene lookup returns CDR1 KGHSH and CDR2 LQKENI.